The T cell receptor beta chain under discussion was sequenced for a study of T cell repertoires in cytomegalovirus infection. Study summary: CMV infection together with matching HLA type was indicated by public TCR beta signatures.

In germline, CDR1 is SEHNR, CDR2 FQNEAQ (reference sequence). The V segment lost 1 base and the J segment 4 bases; nucleotides outside the gene matches: 2. This CDR3 comprises 15 residues. In its sample, this clonotype was seen a few times. Its antigen remains unknown. Via MiXCR, TCRdb re-called the reads, giving one row per CDR3 protein. The repertoire holds around 69,000 distinct CDR3 sequences, with 20% as singletons. Study-wide findings and caveats: CMV-specific HLA-C-restricted TCR beta clonotypes dominated the ex vivo response.

This TCR came from a human donor in good health (CMV status not recorded). Some clones in this sample may be carry-over from other donors' samples. Material: CD8+ T cells from cultured PBMCs, obtained from culture after CMV antigen stimulation. This rearrangement joins TRBV7-9 to TRBJ2-5, with 11 positions matching TRBD2. CDR3 DNA: TGTGCCAGCAGCTTAGTAGCGGGGGGGACAGAGACCCAGTACTTC. Translating gives CASSLVAGGTETQYF.